This record looks at one TCR beta chain sequence and its context. Its antigen is not known. This specimen belongs to a study of shared clonotypes between healthy human individuals. Sequencing used immunoSEQ multiplex PCR; TCRdb keeps in-frame clones, though not all of them. The sample includes about 1 million clones, under 80% of them seen just once. Study-wide results and limits: Large depth notwithstanding, sorted-subset sequencing proved incomplete by rarefaction. Estimated richness was generally greater in naive than memory subsets.

The TCR originated in a man aged 18 to 30 in good health. Sequenced sample: memory CD4+ T cells sorted from blood. Subset specified: CD45RA-negative fraction.

The chain's CDR3 is CASSPTASGYNEQFF. The CDR3 coding sequence is TGTGCCAGCTCACCGACGGCTAGCGGGTACAATGAGCAGTTCTTC. The genes are TRBV18 and TRBJ2-1, with 8 positions matching TRBD2. The V segment lost 3 bases and the J segment 4 bases; nucleotides outside the gene matches: 5. This CDR3 contains 15 residues. CDR1 is KGHSH and CDR2 is LQKENI in the germline V gene.